Reported below is one T cell receptor (beta chain). This sample is part of a study of T-cell memory formation after mild COVID-19. The wider study: In these data, TCR clusters were largely donor specific.

J was trimmed by 5 bases and V by 5 bases; bases with no gene match: 6. The CDR3 has 14 residues. Constant-segment primers were used for 5'RACE, and the resulting TCR alpha and TCR beta cDNA libraries carried sample barcodes and UMIs. TCRdb fed the 5' RACE reads into MiXCR, producing one record per CDR3 protein. The sample carries a few hundred thousand distinct CDR3 sequences, less than 25% recorded once. The receptor's source is an adult woman who had mild COVID-19 (a few samples of this study predate the infection). Cell type and time point are not known. Material for sequencing was PBMCs or a T cell subset sorted from them (not recorded which). The chain carries TRBV12-3 or TRBV12-4 and TRBJ2-7; 10 bases are a match to TRBD1. CDR3 DNA: TGTGCCAGCAGTCTACGACAGGGGGCGGACGAGCAGTACTTC. Protein product: CASSLRQGADEQYF.